This TCR beta chain was retrieved from a study of shared clonotypes between healthy human individuals. Regarding the study as a whole: It was anticipated that sequencing depth would influence how many clonotypes donors shared.

Replicate PCRs were loaded with 250 to 300 ng DNA from unsorted PBMC, about 30,000 T cell genomes. Study processing details: Filtering differed for immunoSEQ, which gave only junction sequences without quality scores. TCRdb's table, derived via immunoSEQ multiplex PCR, lists solely in-frame clones and lacks some. That table furnishes V, J and clone size, whereas the DNA furnished D and trimming. The sample includes around 480,000 clones, about 80% of them seen just once. Worth noting for this clone: Its antigen is not identified.

Recent acute infections and vaccinations were absent in the healthy HIV-negative adult donors. The CDR3 contains 13 residues. The V gene lost 0 bases and the J gene lost 4 bases, with 5 bases spanning the gap. Germline loops: CDR1 SGHNT, CDR2 YYREEE (reference sequence). This TCR was recovered from a middle-aged woman in good health. Some clones in this sample may be carry-over from other donors' samples. Sequencing input: PBMCs. J is TRBJ2-1 and V is TRBV5-4; D remains unclear. The CDR3 here is CASSLDGYNEQFF. DNA for the CDR3: TGTGCCAGCAGCTTGGACGGGTACAATGAGCAGTTCTTC. The complete variable domain, with remaining parts taken from reference TRBV5-4 and TRBJ2-1, reads ETGVTQSPTHLIKTRGQQVTLRCSSQSGHNTVSWYQQALGQGPQFIFQYYREEENGRGNFPPRFSGLQFPNYSSELNVNALELDDSALYLCASSLDGYNEQFFGPGTRLTVL.